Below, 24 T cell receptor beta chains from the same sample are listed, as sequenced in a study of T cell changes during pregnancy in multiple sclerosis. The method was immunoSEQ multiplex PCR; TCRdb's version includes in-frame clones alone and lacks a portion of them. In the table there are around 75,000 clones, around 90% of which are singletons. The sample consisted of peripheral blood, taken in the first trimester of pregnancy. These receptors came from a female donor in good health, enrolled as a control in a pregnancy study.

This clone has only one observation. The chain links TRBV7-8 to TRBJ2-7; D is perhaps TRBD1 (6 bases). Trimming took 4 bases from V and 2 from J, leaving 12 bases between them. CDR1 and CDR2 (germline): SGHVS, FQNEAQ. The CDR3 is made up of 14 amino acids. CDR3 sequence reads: CASSSRTVTYEQYF. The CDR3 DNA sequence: TGTGCCAGCAGCTCCCGGACAGTCACCTACGAGCAGTACTTC.

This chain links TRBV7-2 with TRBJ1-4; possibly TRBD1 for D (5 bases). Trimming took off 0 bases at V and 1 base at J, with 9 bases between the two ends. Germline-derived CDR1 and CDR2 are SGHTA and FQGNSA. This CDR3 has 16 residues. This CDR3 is CASSLAGGGTNEKLFF. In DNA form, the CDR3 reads TGTGCCAGCAGCTTAGCGGGGGGGGGAACTAATGAAAAACTGTTTTTT.

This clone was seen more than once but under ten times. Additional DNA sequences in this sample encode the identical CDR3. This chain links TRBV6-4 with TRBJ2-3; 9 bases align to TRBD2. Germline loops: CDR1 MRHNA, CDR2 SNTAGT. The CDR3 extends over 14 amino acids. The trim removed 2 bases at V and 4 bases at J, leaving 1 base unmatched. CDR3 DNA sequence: TGTGCCAGCAGTGACGGCGGGGGGGCAGATACGCAGTATTTT. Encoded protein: CASSDGGGADTQYF.

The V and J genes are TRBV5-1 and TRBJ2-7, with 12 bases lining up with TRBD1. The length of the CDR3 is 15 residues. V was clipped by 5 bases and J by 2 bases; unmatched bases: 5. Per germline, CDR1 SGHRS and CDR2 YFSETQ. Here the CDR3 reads CASRRGTGGAYEQYF. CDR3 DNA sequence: TGCGCCAGCAGACGCGGGACAGGGGGCGCCTACGAGCAGTACTTC.

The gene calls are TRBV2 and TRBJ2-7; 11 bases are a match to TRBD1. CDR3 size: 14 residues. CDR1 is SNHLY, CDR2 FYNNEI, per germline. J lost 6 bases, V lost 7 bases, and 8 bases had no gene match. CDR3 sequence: CASTRTGGAVEQYF. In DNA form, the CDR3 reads TGTGCCAGCACCCGGACAGGGGGCGCGGTCGAGCAGTACTTC.

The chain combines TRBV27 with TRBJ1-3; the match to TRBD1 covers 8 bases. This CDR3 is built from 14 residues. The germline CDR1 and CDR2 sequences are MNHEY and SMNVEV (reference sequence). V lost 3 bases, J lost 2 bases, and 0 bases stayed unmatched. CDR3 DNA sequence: TGTGCCAGCAGTTTCAGGGGGCCTGGAAACACCATATATTTT. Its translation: CASSFRGPGNTIYF.

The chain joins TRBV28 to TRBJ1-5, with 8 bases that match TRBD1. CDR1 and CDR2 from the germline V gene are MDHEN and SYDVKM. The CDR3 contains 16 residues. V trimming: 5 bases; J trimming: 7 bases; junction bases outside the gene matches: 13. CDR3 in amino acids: CASSQISGGAAQPQHF. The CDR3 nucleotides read TGTGCCAGCAGTCAAATATCAGGGGGCGCAGCCCAGCCCCAGCATTTT.

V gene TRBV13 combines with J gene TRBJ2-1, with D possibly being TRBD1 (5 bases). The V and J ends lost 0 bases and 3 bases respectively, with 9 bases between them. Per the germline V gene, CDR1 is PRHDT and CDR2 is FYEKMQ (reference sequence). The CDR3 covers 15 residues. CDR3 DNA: TGTGCCAGCAGCTTAGGAAAGGGGTTCTACAATGAGCAGTTCTTC. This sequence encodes CASSLGKGFYNEQFF.

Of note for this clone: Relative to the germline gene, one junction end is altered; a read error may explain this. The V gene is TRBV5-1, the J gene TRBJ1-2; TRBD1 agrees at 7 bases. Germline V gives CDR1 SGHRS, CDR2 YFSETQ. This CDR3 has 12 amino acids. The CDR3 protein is CASSPDRDGYAF. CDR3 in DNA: TGCGCCAGCAGCCCCGACAGGGATGGCTACGCCTTC.

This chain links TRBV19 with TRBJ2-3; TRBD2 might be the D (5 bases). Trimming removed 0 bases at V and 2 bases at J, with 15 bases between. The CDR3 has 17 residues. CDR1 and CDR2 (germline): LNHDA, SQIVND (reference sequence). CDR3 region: CASSIDGVFGLTDTQYF. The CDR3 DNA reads TGTGCCAGTAGTATAGATGGGGTCTTCGGACTCACAGATACGCAGTATTTT.

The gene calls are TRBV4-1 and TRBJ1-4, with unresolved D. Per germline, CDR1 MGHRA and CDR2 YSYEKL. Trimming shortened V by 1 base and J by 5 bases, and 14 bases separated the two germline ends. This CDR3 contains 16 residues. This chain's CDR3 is CASSQVGSYLNEKLFF. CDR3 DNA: TGCGCCAGCAGCCAAGTGGGCAGTTACCTAAATGAAAAACTGTTTTTT.

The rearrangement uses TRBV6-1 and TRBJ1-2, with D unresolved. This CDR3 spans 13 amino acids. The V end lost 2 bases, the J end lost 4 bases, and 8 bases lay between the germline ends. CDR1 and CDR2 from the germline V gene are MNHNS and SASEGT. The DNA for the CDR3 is TGTGCCAGCAGTGAAACCCAGGCCTATGGCTACACCTTC. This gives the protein CASSETQAYGYTF.

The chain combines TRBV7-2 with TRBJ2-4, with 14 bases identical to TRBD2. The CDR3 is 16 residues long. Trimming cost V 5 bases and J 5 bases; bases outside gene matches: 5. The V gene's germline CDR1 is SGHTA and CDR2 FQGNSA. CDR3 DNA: TGTGCCAGCAGCCCGGGACTAGCGGGAGTCCAAAACATTCAGTACTTC. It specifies CASSPGLAGVQNIQYF.

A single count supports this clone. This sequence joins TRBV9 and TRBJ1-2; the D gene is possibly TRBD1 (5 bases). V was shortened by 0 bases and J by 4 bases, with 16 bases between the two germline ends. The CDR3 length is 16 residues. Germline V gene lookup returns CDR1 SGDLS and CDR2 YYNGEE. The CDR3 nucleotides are TGTGCCAGCAGCGTAGCGAGTCGGGGGGAGGGCTATGGCTACACCTTC. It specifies CASSVASRGEGYGYTF.

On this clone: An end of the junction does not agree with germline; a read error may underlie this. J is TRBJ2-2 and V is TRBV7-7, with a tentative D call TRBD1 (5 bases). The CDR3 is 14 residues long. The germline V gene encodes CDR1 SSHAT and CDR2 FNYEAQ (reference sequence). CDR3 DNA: TGTGCTAGCAGCTTAGGACAGAACACCGGGGAGCTGTTTTTT. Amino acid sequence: CASSLGQNTGELFF.

The CDR3 nucleotides read TGTGCCTGGAGTGAGGGCGGGGGCGCTCCGGAGACCCAGTACTTC. Amino acid sequence: CAWSEGGGAPETQYF. The rearrangement joins TRBV30 to TRBJ2-5, with D perhaps matching TRBD2 (7 bases). In germline, CDR1 is GTSNPN, CDR2 SVGIG (reference sequence). V lost 1 base, J lost 5 bases, and 17 bases lay in between. CDR3 length: 15 residues. The variable domain in full, with the rest retrieved from reference TRBV30 and TRBJ2-5, is SQTIHQWPATLVQPVGSPLSLECTVEGTSNPNLYWYRQAAGRGLQLLFYSVGIGQISSEVPQNLSASRPQDRQFILSSKKLLLSDSGFYLCAWSEGGGAPETQYFGPGTRLLVL.

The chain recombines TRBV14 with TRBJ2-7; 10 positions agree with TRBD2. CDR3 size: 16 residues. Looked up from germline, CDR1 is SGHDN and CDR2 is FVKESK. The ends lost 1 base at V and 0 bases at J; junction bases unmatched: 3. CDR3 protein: CASSQVLAGDSYEQYF. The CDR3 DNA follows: TGTGCCAGCAGCCAAGTCCTAGCGGGGGACTCCTACGAGCAGTACTTC.

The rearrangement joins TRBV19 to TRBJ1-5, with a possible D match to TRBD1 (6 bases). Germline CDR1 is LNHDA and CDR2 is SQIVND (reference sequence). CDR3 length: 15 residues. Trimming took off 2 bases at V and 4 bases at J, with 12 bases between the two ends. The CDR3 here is CASSIRVQGNQPQHF. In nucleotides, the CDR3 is TGTGCCAGTAGTATAAGGGTCCAGGGGAATCAGCCCCAGCATTTT. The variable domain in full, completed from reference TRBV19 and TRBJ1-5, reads DGGITQSPKYLFRKEGQNVTLSCEQNLNHDAMYWYRQDPGQGLRLIYYSQIVNDFQKGDIAEGYSVSREKKESFPLTVTSAQKNPTAFYLCASSIRVQGNQPQHFGDGTRLSIL.

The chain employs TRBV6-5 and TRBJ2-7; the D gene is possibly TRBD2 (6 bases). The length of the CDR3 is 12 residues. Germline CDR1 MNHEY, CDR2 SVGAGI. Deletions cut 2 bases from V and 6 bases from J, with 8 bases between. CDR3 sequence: CASSYGGTEQYF. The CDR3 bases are TGTGCCAGCAGTTACGGGGGGACCGAGCAGTACTTC.

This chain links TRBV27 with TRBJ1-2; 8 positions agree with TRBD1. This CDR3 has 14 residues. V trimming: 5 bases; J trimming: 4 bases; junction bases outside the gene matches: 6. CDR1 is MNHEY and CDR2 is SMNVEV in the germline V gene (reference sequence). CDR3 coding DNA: TGTGCCAGCAGTGGACAGGGCTTCGGCTATGGCTACACCTTC. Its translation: CASSGQGFGYGYTF.

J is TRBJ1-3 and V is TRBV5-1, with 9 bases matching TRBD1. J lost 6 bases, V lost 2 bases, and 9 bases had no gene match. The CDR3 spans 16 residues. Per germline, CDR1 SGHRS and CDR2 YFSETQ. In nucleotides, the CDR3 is TGCGCCAGCAGCTTCGAAGCGGGACAGGGTTCAAACACCATATATTTT. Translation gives CASSFEAGQGSNTIYF.

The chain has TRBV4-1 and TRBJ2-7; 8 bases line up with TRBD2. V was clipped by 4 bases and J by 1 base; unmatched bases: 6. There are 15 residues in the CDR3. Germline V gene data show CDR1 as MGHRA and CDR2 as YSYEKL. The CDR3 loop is CASSRKRGLSYEQYF. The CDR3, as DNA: TGCGCCAGCAGCCGGAAGCGGGGGCTGTCCTACGAGCAGTACTTC.

This CDR3 reads CASSPTTSGGEDTQYF. The CDR3, as DNA: TGCGCCAGCAGCCCAACCACTAGCGGGGGGGAGGATACGCAGTATTTT. The chain combines TRBV5-1 with TRBJ2-3, with 13 positions matching TRBD2. Per the germline V gene, CDR1 is SGHRS and CDR2 is YFSETQ. CDR3 length: 16 residues. V shed 4 bases, J shed 6 bases, and the junction held 8 bases outside the gene matches. The entire variable domain, with the rest obtained from reference TRBV5-1 and TRBJ2-3, is as follows: KAGVTQTPRYLIKTRGQQVTLSCSPISGHRSVSWYQQTPGQGLQFLFEYFSETQRNKGNFPGRFSGRQFSNSRSEMNVSTLELGDSALYLCASSPTTSGGEDTQYFGPGTRLTVL.

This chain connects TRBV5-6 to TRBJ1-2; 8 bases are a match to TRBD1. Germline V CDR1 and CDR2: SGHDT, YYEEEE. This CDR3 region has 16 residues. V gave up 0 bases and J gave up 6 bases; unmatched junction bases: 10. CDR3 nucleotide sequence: TGTGCCAGCAGCTTGGGTGATATGGACAGGGTAGATGGCTACACCTTC. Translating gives CASSLGDMDRVDGYTF.